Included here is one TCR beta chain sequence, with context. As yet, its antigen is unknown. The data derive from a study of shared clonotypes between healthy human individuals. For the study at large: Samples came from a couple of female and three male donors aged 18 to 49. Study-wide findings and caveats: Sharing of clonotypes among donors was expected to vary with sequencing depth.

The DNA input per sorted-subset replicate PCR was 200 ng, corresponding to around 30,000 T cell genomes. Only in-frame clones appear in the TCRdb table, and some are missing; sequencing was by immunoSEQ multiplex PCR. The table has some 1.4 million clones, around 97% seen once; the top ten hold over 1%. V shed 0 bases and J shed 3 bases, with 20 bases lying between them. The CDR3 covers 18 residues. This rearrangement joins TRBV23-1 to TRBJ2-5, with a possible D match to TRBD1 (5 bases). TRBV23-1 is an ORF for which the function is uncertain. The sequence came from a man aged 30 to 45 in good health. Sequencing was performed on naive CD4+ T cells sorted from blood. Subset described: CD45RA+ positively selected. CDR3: CASSQSETDPSTKETQYF. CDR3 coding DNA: TGCGCCAGCAGTCAATCGGAGACAGACCCTTCGACAAAAGAGACCCAGTACTTC.